This is a list of T cell receptor beta chains from one sample in a study of response to subunit inactivated influenza vaccine. TCRdb reprocessed the RT-PCR reads with MiXCR, giving one entry per CDR3 protein. The table has fewer than 600,000 distinct CDR3 sequences, less than 7.5% seen once. This material consisted of PBMCs from blood, taken around 25 months after vaccination. The source of these receptors is a man aged 45 to 70 who received an inactivated influenza vaccine. Each CDR3 is given with its conserved first and last residue. D genes are given only for firm matches. Clone size is not always given. Where it is, it says once, few, many or a class for expanded clones.

>TRBJ2-7|TRBV6-2/TRBV6-3|.|many
TGTGCCAGCAGTTGGGGCCCAGGATCCTACGAGCAGTACTTC
CASSWGPGSYEQYF
>TRBJ2-1|TRBV28|.|many
TGTGCACTAGGGGGGTCCCTCAATGAGCAGTTCTTC
CALGGSLNEQFF
>TRBJ2-1|TRBV5-4|.|.
TGTGCCAGCAGAGCAGGGGGGGCATCCTACAATGAGCAGTTCTTC
CASRAGGASYNEQFF
>TRBJ1-5|TRBV12-3/TRBV12-4|TRBD1|many
TGTGCCAGCAGGGGACAGACCAATCAGCCCCAGCATTTT
CASRGQTNQPQHF
>TRBJ2-5|TRBV12-3/TRBV12-4|.|few
TGTGCCAGCAGTTTAGGTTTCGCGGACGGCTGGGAGACCCAGTACTTC
CASSLGFADGWETQYF
>TRBJ1-2|TRBV7-4|.|few
TGTGCCAGGGAAGGCTACACCTTC
CAREGYTF
>TRBJ2-5|TRBV4-2|TRBD2|few
TGTGCCAGCAGCCAGGCTAGCGGGGGACAAGAGACCCAGTACTTC
CASSQASGGQETQYF
>TRBJ2-2|TRBV5-1|TRBD1|many
TGCGCCAGCATCAGAGGGACAGGGTCGAACACCGGGGAGCTGTTTTTT
CASIRGTGSNTGELFF
>TRBJ2-2|TRBV19|.|.
TGTGCCAGTAGTACCCACGGGAACACCGGGGAGCTGTTTTTT
CASSTHGNTGELFF
>TRBJ2-2|TRBV20-1|.|.
TGCAGTGCTAGATTGGGACGGACTTCAGCGGAGCTGTTTTTT
CSARLGRTSAELFF
>TRBJ2-2|TRBV11-2|.|.
TGTGCCAGCAGCTTAACCGATAACACCGGGGAGCTGTTTTTT
CASSLTDNTGELFF
>TRBJ2-3|TRBV24-1|.|.
TGTGCCACCAGTGAATGGGGACGTGAATCCACAGATACGGAGTATTTT
CATSEWGRESTDTEYF
>TRBJ2-3|TRBV4-2|.|.
TGTGCCAGCAGCCAAGACCTTTCGGCCGATACGCAGTATTTT
CASSQDLSADTQYF
>TRBJ1-5|TRBV6-2/TRBV6-3|TRBD1|few
TGTGCCAGCAGTTACCCTATGGCCGCTTGGACAGGGGTGCAGCCCCAGCATTTT
CASSYPMAAWTGVQPQHF
>TRBJ2-7|TRBV7-9|TRBD1|.
TGTGCCAGCAGCCCGACAGGGTATTACTACGAGCAGTACTTC
CASSPTGYYYEQYF
>TRBJ2-1|TRBV27|.|.
TGTGCCAGCAGTTTGAAGGGGAACTCCTACAATGAGCAGTTCTTC
CASSLKGNSYNEQFF
>TRBJ2-3|TRBV6-1|.|many
TGTGCCAGCAGTCCTGGATTCGGGCCCACAGATACGCAGTATTTT
CASSPGFGPTDTQYF
>TRBJ2-3|TRBV6-1|.|.
TGTGCCAGCAGTCAAATAGCGGTCCACAGCACAGATACGCAGTATTTT
CASSQIAVHSTDTQYF
>TRBJ2-7|TRBV4-1|.|.
TGCGCCAGCAGCGCCAGAGAATCCTACGAGCAGTACTTC
CASSARESYEQYF
>TRBJ2-1|TRBV20-1|.|few
TGCAGTGCTAGAGCATGGGACTTAATCGTGGGGGATGAGCAGTTCTTC
CSARAWDLIVGDEQFF
>TRBJ2-3|TRBV9|.|few
TGTGCCAGCAGCCCCAGCGGTATGGATACGCAGTATTTT
CASSPSGMDTQYF
>TRBJ2-4|TRBV10-2|.|.
TGCGCCAGCAGTGCATTTGACAAAAACATTCAGTACTTC
CASSAFDKNIQYF
>TRBJ2-7|TRBV27|TRBD1|few
TGTGCCAGCAAGAGAACAGGGGTTAACTCCTACGAGCAGTACTTC
CASKRTGVNSYEQYF
>TRBJ1-2|TRBV4-1|.|few
TGCGCCAGCAGCCAAGATTTTCAGGGTCGCTACACCTTC
CASSQDFQGRYTF
>TRBJ1-4|TRBV6-5|.|.
TGTGCCAGCAGTTCTGGGTTTGCAACTAATGAAAAACTGTTTTTT
CASSSGFATNEKLFF
>TRBJ2-1|TRBV6-2/TRBV6-3|.|few
TGTGCCAGCAGTTACGTGGGCCCCAGCGGAGATGAGCAGTTCTTC
CASSYVGPSGDEQFF
>TRBJ2-3|TRBV12-3/TRBV12-4|TRBD2|few
TGTGCCAGCAGTTTTACTAGCGGGGCCACAGATACGCAGTATTTT
CASSFTSGATDTQYF
>TRBJ1-3|TRBV12-3/TRBV12-4|.|.
TGTGCCAGCAGTAGAGGCGGCTACTCTGGAAACACCATATATTTT
CASSRGGYSGNTIYF
>TRBJ1-5|TRBV7-8|.|.
TGTGCCAGCAGCTCCTTCGGGGGATCCAACCAGCCCCAGCATTTT
CASSSFGGSNQPQHF
>TRBJ2-7|TRBV5-1|TRBD2|.
TGCGCCAGCAGCGTCTCGGGGGGGATTCTCCCGAAGCAGTACTTC
CASSVSGGILPKQYF
>TRBJ2-2|TRBV20-1|TRBD2|many
TGCAGTGGAAGCCCCACTAGCGGGAGCACCGGGGAGCTGTTTTTT
CSGSPTSGSTGELFF
>TRBJ2-3|TRBV20-1|TRBD1|few
TGCAGTGCAGCACAGGGGCTATACACAGATACGCAGTATTTT
CSAAQGLYTDTQYF
>TRBJ2-7|TRBV14|TRBD1|few
TGTGCCAGCAGCCACCTAGGGACAGGTTTTTTCTCCTACGAGCAGTACTTC
CASSHLGTGFFSYEQYF
>TRBJ2-1|TRBV7-2|.|few
TGTGCCAGCAGCTTCCGAGGGAGAATGGACAATGAGCAGTTCTTC
CASSFRGRMDNEQFF
>TRBJ2-7|TRBV11-2|TRBD2|few
TGTGCCAGTGGGCGACTAGCGGGAGCCAGGGAGCAGTACTTC
CASGRLAGAREQYF
>TRBJ2-2|TRBV10-3|.|many
TGTGCCATCAACCAGGGGAGTTCGGACACCGGGGAGCTGTTTTTT
CAINQGSSDTGELFF
>TRBJ1-2|TRBV4-3|.|few
TGCGCCAGCAGCCAAGGACAGCCTAACTATGGCTACACCTTC
CASSQGQPNYGYTF
>TRBJ1-1|TRBV3-1|.|.
TGTGCCAGCAGCCTCCTGCCATTACAGGGTGGGAACACTGAAGCTTTCTTT
CASSLLPLQGGNTEAFF
>TRBJ2-7|TRBV2|TRBD1|.
TGTGCCACCAGACAGGGGGCGGAAGAGCAGTACTTC
CATRQGAEEQYF
>TRBJ2-1|TRBV6-5|TRBD2|.
TGTGCCAGCAGTTACTCATCGGGACTAGCGACGAGCTCCTACAATGAGCAGTTCTTC
CASSYSSGLATSSYNEQFF
>TRBJ1-1|TRBV7-9|.|few
TGTGCCAGCAGCTTAGTAGATCTGAACACTGAAGCTTTCTTT
CASSLVDLNTEAFF
>TRBJ2-1|TRBV3-1|.|few
TGTGCCAGCAGCCAAGTTAAAAAACCGGCCAGCTCCTACAATGAGCAGTTCTTC
CASSQVKKPASSYNEQFF
>TRBJ2-1|TRBV20-1|.|few
TGCAGTGCTAGAGTGAGAGAGCATCCCTACAATGAGCAGTTCTTC
CSARVREHPYNEQFF
>TRBJ1-1|TRBV5-1|.|few
TGCGCCAGCAGCTTCGGGTGGGTCGACAACACTGAAGCTTTCTTT
CASSFGWVDNTEAFF
>TRBJ2-7|TRBV20-1|TRBD1|few
TGCAGTGCTAGAGATTTGGTACGACAGGGGTCCTACGAGCAGTACTTC
CSARDLVRQGSYEQYF
>TRBJ2-5|TRBV20-1|.|.
TGCAGTGCTAGGCACAGGGAGACCCAGTACTTC
CSARHRETQYF
>TRBJ1-1|TRBV5-1|.|many
TGCGCCAGCAGCTTAGGGGGACGGTCGAACACTGAAGCTTTCTTT
CASSLGGRSNTEAFF
>TRBJ2-1|TRBV3-1|TRBD1|many
TGTGCCAGCAGCCAAGAGGCCAGGGGGAATGAGCAGTTCTTC
CASSQEARGNEQFF